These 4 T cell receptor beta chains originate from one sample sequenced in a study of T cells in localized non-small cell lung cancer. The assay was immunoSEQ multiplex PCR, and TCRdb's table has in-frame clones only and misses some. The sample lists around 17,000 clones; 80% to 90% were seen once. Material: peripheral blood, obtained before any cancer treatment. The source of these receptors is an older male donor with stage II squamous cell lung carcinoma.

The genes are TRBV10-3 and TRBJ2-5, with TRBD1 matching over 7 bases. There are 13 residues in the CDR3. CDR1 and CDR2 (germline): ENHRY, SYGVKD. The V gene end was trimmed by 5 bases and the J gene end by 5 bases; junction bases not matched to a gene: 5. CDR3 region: CAISQGVMETQYF. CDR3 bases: TGTGCCATCAGTCAGGGGGTAATGGAGACCCAGTACTTC.

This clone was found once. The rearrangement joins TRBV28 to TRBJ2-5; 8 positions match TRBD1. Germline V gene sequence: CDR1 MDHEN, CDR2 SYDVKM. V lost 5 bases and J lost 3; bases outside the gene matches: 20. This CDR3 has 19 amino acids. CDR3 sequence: CASSPWTGFRPIPEETQYF. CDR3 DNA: TGTGCCAGCAGTCCCTGGACAGGGTTTCGCCCTATCCCCGAAGAGACCCAGTACTTC.

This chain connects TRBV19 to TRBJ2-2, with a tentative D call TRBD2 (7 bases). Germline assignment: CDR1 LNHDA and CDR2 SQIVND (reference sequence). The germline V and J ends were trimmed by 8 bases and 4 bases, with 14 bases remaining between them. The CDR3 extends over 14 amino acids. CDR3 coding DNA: TGTGCCAGTCACCAGGGGAGGGTCACCGGGGAGCTGTTTTTT. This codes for CASHQGRVTGELFF.

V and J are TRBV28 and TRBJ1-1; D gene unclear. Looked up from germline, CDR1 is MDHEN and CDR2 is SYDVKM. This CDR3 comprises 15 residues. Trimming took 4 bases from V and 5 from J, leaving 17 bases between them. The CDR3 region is CASSWAGGGQTEAFF. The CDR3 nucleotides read TGTGCCAGCAGTTGGGCGGGCGGTGGGCAGACTGAAGCTTTCTTT. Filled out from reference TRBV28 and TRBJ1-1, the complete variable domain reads DVKVTQSSRYLVKRTGEKVFLECVQDMDHENMFWYRQDPGLGLRLIYFSYDVKMKEKGDIPEGYSVSREKKERFSLILESASTNQTSMYLCASSWAGGGQTEAFFGQGTRLTVV.